These T cell receptor beta chains were read from a single sample in a study of T cells in Graves' hyperthyroidism and ophthalmopathy. TCRdb re-analysed the multiplex PCR reads in MiXCR, keeping a single row per CDR3 protein. The sample has around 360,000 distinct CDR3 sequences; roughly 15% are singletons. The specimen sequenced was blood. Receptor source: an older woman with Graves' ophthalmopathy. CDR3s include the opening cysteine and the closing phenylalanine or tryptophan. D genes are given only for firm matches. Clone size is shown for a subset of rows, as once, few, many or a class of expanded clone.

>NA|NA|TRBV5-1|TRBJ2-5
CAGRLKETQYF
TGCGCCGGCAGATTGAAAGAGACCCAGTACTTC
>NA|many|TRBV2|TRBJ1-2
CASSEAARDYGYTF
TGTGCCAGCAGTGAGGCCGCCAGGGACTATGGCTACACCTTC
>NA|few|TRBV27|TRBJ1-5
CASSLTGRTNQPQHF
TGTGCCAGCAGTTTAACCGGACGCACCAATCAGCCCCAGCATTTT
>TRBD2|many|TRBV20-1|TRBJ2-3
CSARDVRVGLAGAGTQYF
TGCAGTGCTAGAGACGTAAGGGTGGGACTAGCGGGAGCAGGTACGCAGTATTTT
>TRBD1|NA|TRBV5-1|TRBJ1-4
CASSSRGAGEKLFF
TGCGCCAGCAGTAGCAGGGGGGCGGGTGAAAAACTGTTTTTT
>TRBD1|many|TRBV29-1|TRBJ2-3
CSYRTGGTDTQYF
TGCAGCTATAGGACAGGGGGGACAGATACGCAGTATTTT
>TRBD1|many|TRBV5-1|TRBJ1-2
CASSSLTGDYGYTF
TGCGCCAGCAGCTCGCTCACAGGGGACTATGGCTACACCTTC
>TRBD1|many|TRBV18|TRBJ1-1
CASSTGAALNTEAFF
TGTGCCAGCTCCACAGGGGCCGCCCTGAACACTGAAGCTTTCTTT
>NA|many|TRBV20-1|TRBJ2-1
CSASGSGISSYNEQFF
TGCAGTGCTAGCGGTTCCGGGATTAGCTCCTACAATGAGCAGTTCTTC
>TRBD1|NA|TRBV7-9|TRBJ2-1
CASSLGQGVSNEQFF
TGTGCCAGCAGCTTGGGACAGGGAGTGAGCAATGAGCAGTTCTTC
>NA|many|TRBV12-3/TRBV12-4|TRBJ2-5
CASSLRGQGKQETQYF
TGTGCCAGCTCCTTGCGGGGCCAGGGTAAACAAGAGACCCAGTACTTC
>TRBD2|NA|TRBV20-1|TRBJ2-2
CSARDAASGRGTGELFF
TGCAGTGCTAGAGATGCGGCTAGCGGGAGGGGCACCGGGGAGCTGTTTTTT
>NA|many|TRBV7-6|TRBJ2-3
CASSLGTADLGDTQYF
TGTGCCAGCAGCTTAGGGACAGCTGACCTGGGGGATACGCAGTATTTT
>NA|many|TRBV11-3|TRBJ1-3
CASSADGENTIYF
TGTGCCAGCTCGGCCGACGGGGAAAACACCATATATTTT
>NA|NA|TRBV3-1|TRBJ1-3
CASSQPDDGYSGNTIYF
TGTGCCAGCAGCCAACCCGACGACGGATACTCTGGAAACACCATATATTTT
>NA|NA|TRBV4-1|TRBJ2-5
CASSQVFGGAGETQYF
TGCGCCAGCAGCCAAGTGTTTGGGGGGGCGGGTGAGACCCAGTACTTC
>NA|few|TRBV6-1|TRBJ2-2
CASSKRRPGVGGELFF
TGTGCCAGCAGTAAACGGCGGCCAGGGGTCGGCGGGGAGCTGTTTTTT
>NA|many|TRBV28|TRBJ2-7
CASSIPGRTYEQYF
TGTGCCAGCAGTATCCCGGGTAGGACCTACGAGCAGTACTTC
>TRBD2|few|TRBV10-1|TRBJ2-3
CARACLAGDTDTQYF
TGCGCCAGGGCTTGTTTAGCGGGAGACACAGATACGCAGTATTTT
>NA|many|TRBV2|TRBJ1-1
CASSEFQGFDTEAFF
TGTGCCAGCAGTGAATTTCAGGGTTTCGACACTGAAGCTTTCTTT
>TRBD2|many|TRBV7-2|TRBJ2-5
CASSSTSGRAQTQYF
TGTGCCAGCAGCTCGACTAGCGGGAGGGCGCAGACCCAGTACTTC
>NA|many|TRBV30|TRBJ2-7
CAWGLNAAYEQYF
TGTGCCTGGGGACTGAATGCGGCCTACGAGCAGTACTTC
>NA|many|TRBV27|TRBJ2-7
CASRPMGTYEQYF
TGTGCCAGCAGACCCATGGGTACCTACGAGCAGTACTTC
>TRBD1|many|TRBV27|TRBJ1-2
CATRDRGDGYTF
TGTGCCACCAGAGACAGGGGGGATGGCTACACCTTC
>NA|NA|TRBV18|TRBJ2-5
CASSPTGQPLAGIQETQYF
TGTGCCAGCTCACCTACGGGACAGCCACTGGCGGGGATACAAGAGACCCAGTACTTC
>TRBD1|few|TRBV6-5|TRBJ2-1
CASSYSGRGTGNYNEQFF
TGTGCCAGCAGTTACTCTGGCAGGGGGACGGGAAACTACAATGAGCAGTTCTTC
>TRBD2|many|TRBV30|TRBJ2-1
CAWSTSGGTYNEQFF
TGTGCCTGGAGTACTAGCGGGGGCACCTACAATGAGCAGTTCTTC
>TRBD1|many|TRBV29-1|TRBJ2-5
CSVRQGASWETQYF
TGCAGCGTTCGACAGGGGGCTTCGTGGGAGACCCAGTACTTC
>NA|many|TRBV2|TRBJ2-1
CASSGQGQGGQFF
TGTGCCAGCAGTGGGCAGGGGCAGGGGGGGCAGTTCTTC
>NA|few|TRBV19|TRBJ2-5
CASTRQGGEETQYF
TGTGCCAGCACAAGACAGGGAGGAGAGGAGACCCAGTACTTC
>NA|few|TRBV19|TRBJ2-5
CASSRAGVGQETQYF
TGTGCCAGTAGTAGGGCAGGGGTAGGCCAAGAGACCCAGTACTTC
>NA|many|TRBV30|TRBJ2-1
CAWSVLSGGAFEQFF
TGTGCCTGGAGTGTGCTTAGCGGCGGGGCCTTCGAGCAGTTCTTC
>TRBD1|few|TRBV7-3|TRBJ2-2
CASSSMGQGANTGELFF
TGTGCCAGCAGCTCTATGGGACAGGGGGCAAACACCGGGGAGCTGTTTTTT
>NA|many|TRBV24-1|TRBJ2-1
CATSEPGRNEQFF
TGTGCCACCAGTGAGCCAGGGCGGAATGAGCAGTTCTTC
>TRBD2|many|TRBV20-1|TRBJ2-7
CSARLGLAAGEQYF
TGCAGTGCTAGACTGGGACTAGCGGCGGGCGAGCAGTACTTC
>TRBD1|many|TRBV3-1|TRBJ2-5
CASSQTGDPWETQYF
TGTGCCAGCAGCCAGACAGGGGATCCTTGGGAGACCCAGTACTTC
>TRBD1|few|TRBV20-1|TRBJ1-5
CSARDRLNSNQPQHF
TGCAGTGCCCGGGACAGGTTAAATAGCAATCAGCCCCAGCATTTT
>TRBD1|many|TRBV6-1|TRBJ1-1
CASSEWVRGHTEAFF
TGTGCCAGCAGTGAATGGGTCAGGGGGCACACTGAAGCTTTCTTT
>NA|many|TRBV18|TRBJ1-4
CASSPPTNEKLFF
TGTGCCAGCTCACCACCCACTAATGAAAAACTGTTTTTT
>TRBD2|NA|TRBV20-1|TRBJ2-7
CSASPRLAGITEQYF
TGCAGTGCAAGCCCCAGACTAGCGGGAATTACCGAGCAGTACTTC
>TRBD2|once|TRBV7-6|TRBJ2-1
CASTAGVKLNEQFF
TGTGCCAGCACGGCGGGAGTAAAGTTGAATGAGCAGTTCTTC
>NA|many|TRBV2|TRBJ2-3
CASRAGAAADTQYF
TGTGCCAGCAGGGCGGGGGCGGCGGCAGATACGCAGTATTTT
>NA|NA|TRBV3-1|TRBJ2-5
CASSQGDFEETQYF
TGTGCCAGCAGCCAAGGGGATTTTGAGGAGACCCAGTACTTC
>TRBD1|many|TRBV12-5|TRBJ1-1
CASASDRTGRTEAFF
TGTGCTAGTGCCTCCGACCGGACAGGGCGAACTGAAGCTTTCTTT
>NA|many|TRBV3-1|TRBJ2-7
CASSQEGGEQYF
TGTGCCAGCAGCCAGGAGGGCGGGGAGCAGTACTTC
>TRBD1|few|TRBV18|TRBJ1-4
CASSPSRTGLNEKLFF
TGTGCCAGCTCACCTTCACGGACAGGACTTAATGAAAAACTGTTTTTT
>NA|NA|TRBV11-2|TRBJ2-5
CASSFGGAKSHF
TGTGCCAGCAGCTTTGGGGGGGCTAAGTCGCACTTC
>NA|NA|TRBV19|TRBJ1-1
CASSLPTGGLNTEAFF
TGTGCCAGTAGTTTACCGACAGGTGGGCTCAACACTGAAGCTTTCTTT
>TRBD2|many|TRBV5-1|TRBJ2-3
CASSKGLAAGGGTQYF
TGCGCCAGCAGCAAGGGACTAGCAGCCGGAGGTGGGACGCAGTATTTT
>NA|many|TRBV7-9|TRBJ2-1
CASSPSVTYNEQFF
TGTGCCAGCAGCCCTAGCGTGACCTACAATGAGCAGTTCTTC
>NA|NA|TRBV20-1|TRBJ1-2
CSAQPTAGYGYTF
TGCAGTGCTCAGCCGACAGCCGGCTATGGCTACACCTTC
>NA|many|TRBV28|TRBJ2-7
CASSPPAGRIGEQYF
TGTGCCAGCAGTCCACCCGCGGGGCGCATAGGGGAGCAGTACTTC
>TRBD2|NA|TRBV2|TRBJ2-7
CASISTGQAGNYEQYF
TGTGCCAGCATCTCTACGGGTCAAGCGGGGAACTACGAGCAGTACTTC
>NA|NA|TRBV3-1|TRBJ2-1
CASSSTGLGPPTEQFF
TGTGCCAGCAGCTCCACCGGGCTAGGCCCCCCGACTGAGCAGTTCTTC